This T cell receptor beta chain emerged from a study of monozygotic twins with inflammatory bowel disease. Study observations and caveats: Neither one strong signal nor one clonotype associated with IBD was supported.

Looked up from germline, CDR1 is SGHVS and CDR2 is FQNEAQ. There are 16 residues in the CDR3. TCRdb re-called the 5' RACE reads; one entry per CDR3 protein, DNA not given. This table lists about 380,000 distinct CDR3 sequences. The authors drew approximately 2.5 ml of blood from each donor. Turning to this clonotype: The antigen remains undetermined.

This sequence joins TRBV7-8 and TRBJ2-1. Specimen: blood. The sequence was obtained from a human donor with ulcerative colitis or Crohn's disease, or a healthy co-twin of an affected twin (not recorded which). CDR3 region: CASSLPGQGPYNEQFF.